This entry describes one T cell receptor beta chain. The sample is drawn from a study of blood T cell repertoires in COVID-19. Study at large: Samples representing acute and convalescent COVID-19 were sourced from the United States, Italy and Spain. PBMCs, B-cell-depleted T cells, or T cells provided the cDNA or gDNA that made up the material.

CDR3 length: 13 residues. Trimming left V 7 bases short and J 8 bases short, with 16 bases between. Germline V gene sequence: CDR1 SGHRS, CDR2 YFSETQ. Per the study methods: It was from reference gene primer amplification that nucleated cell counts were estimated. The table came from immunoSEQ multiplex PCR; TCRdb's copy has only in-frame clones and leaves some out. That table furnishes V, J and clone size, whereas the DNA furnished D and trimming. The table includes tens of thousands of clones, 65% to 85% detected once. V usage is TRBV5-1 and J usage is TRBJ2-1; no definite D call. Sequenced: peripheral blood. This clonotype was obtained from a human donor in a cohort sampled during active COVID-19. CDR3 region: CASRTVTPHEQFF. CDR3 DNA: TGCGCCAGCCGAACGGTTACCCCCCATGAGCAGTTCTTC. Together with reference TRBV5-1 and TRBJ2-1, the CDR3 gives the full variable domain: KAGVTQTPRYLIKTRGQQVTLSCSPISGHRSVSWYQQTPGQGLQFLFEYFSETQRNKGNFPGRFSGRQFSNSRSEMNVSTLELGDSALYLCASRTVTPHEQFFGPGTRLTVL.